Listed below are T cell receptor beta chains from one sample, sequenced in a study of blood T cell repertoires in COVID-19. Profiled with immunoSEQ multiplex PCR; TCRdb holds only in-frame clones, not every one. The data hold about 75,000 clones, with 79% observed a single time. The sequencing sample was made of peripheral blood. The receptors stem from a woman of 80 years or more with active or convalescent COVID-19. CDR3s include the opening cysteine and the closing phenylalanine or tryptophan. D genes are given only for firm matches. The size entry is marked missing in some rows and otherwise reads once, few, many or a size class.

CASSQPTSGYNEQFF TGCGCCAGCAGCCAACCGACTAGCGGTTACAATGAGCAGTTCTTC 15 TRBV4-1 . TRBD2 TRBJ2-1
CAISEDRVGQPQHF TGTGCCATCAGTGAGGACAGGGTGGGTCAGCCCCAGCATTTT 14 TRBV10-3 . TRBD1 TRBJ1-5
CASSLTGYNEQFF TGTGCCAGCAGCTTGACAGGTTACAATGAGCAGTTCTTC 13 TRBV7-2 . . TRBJ2-1
CASSLSRQAAGYTF TGTGCCAGCAGTTTATCCCGACAGGCCGCTGGCTACACCTTC 14 TRBV27 . . TRBJ1-2
CASSQRGTSGNTDTQYF TGTGCCAGCAGCCAACGAGGGACTAGCGGAAACACAGATACGCAGTATTTT 17 TRBV4-2 . TRBD2 TRBJ2-3
CASSQFPGLGSNEQFF TGCGCCAGCAGTCAATTCCCGGGACTAGGATCCAATGAGCAGTTCTTC 16 TRBV23-1 . TRBD2 TRBJ2-1
CAWSEDRNYGYTF TGTGCCTGGAGTGAGGACAGAAACTATGGCTACACCTTC 13 TRBV30 . . TRBJ1-2
CASRGHSSGNTIYF TGTGCCAGCAGGGGACACAGCTCTGGAAACACCATATATTTT 14 TRBV28 . . TRBJ1-3
CASSGEGTSYNEQFF TGTGCCTCCTCTGGAGAGGGAACTTCCTACAATGAGCAGTTCTTC 15 TRBV15 . . TRBJ2-1
CASRYGGLAGVGTQYF TGTGCCAGCAGATACGGGGGACTAGCGGGAGTGGGTACGCAGTATTTT 16 TRBV6-5 . TRBD2 TRBJ2-3
CATSNTGLGTEAFF TGTGCCACCAGCAATACAGGGTTGGGCACTGAAGCTTTCTTT 14 TRBV15 . . TRBJ1-1
CASSSGGSGNTIYF TGTGCCAGCAGCTCAGGGGGCTCTGGAAACACCATATATTTT 14 TRBV7-2 . TRBD1 TRBJ1-3
CASSWSPTSGYNEQFF TGTGCCAGCAGCTGGAGTCCGACTAGCGGGTACAATGAGCAGTTCTTC 16 TRBV11-2 . TRBD2 TRBJ2-1
CASSITGTNEKLFF TGTGCCAGCAGCATTACAGGGACTAATGAAAAACTGTTTTTT 14 TRBV5-5 . . TRBJ1-4
CASSQVVRGEGYTF TGTGCCAGCAGCCAAGTCGTCCGGGGTGAAGGCTACACCTTC 14 TRBV3-1/TRBV3-2 . . TRBJ1-2
CASRTGGHYGYTF TGTGCCAGCCGGACAGGGGGCCACTATGGCTACACCTTC 13 TRBV27 . TRBD1 TRBJ1-2
CASSIEGLNTEAFF TGTGCCAGTAGTATAGAGGGCCTGAACACTGAAGCTTTCTTT 14 TRBV19 . . TRBJ1-1
CASSLVPEIGSTF TGTGCCAGTAGTTTGGTGCCAGAGATTGGGAGCACCTTC 13 TRBV19 once . TRBJ1-2
CASSRRDGEQYF TGTGCCAGCAGCCGCAGGGATGGCGAGCAGTACTTC 12 TRBV11-3 . . TRBJ2-7
CSASDVGQGTQYF TGCAGTGCTAGTGACGTGGGACAGGGGACCCAGTACTTC 13 TRBV20-1 once TRBD1 TRBJ2-5
CASSVQTGGRDGYTF TGTGCCAGCAGCGTACAGACAGGGGGCAGAGATGGCTACACCTTC 15 TRBV9 . TRBD1 TRBJ1-2
CASSFSGGGTDTQYF TGTGCCAGCAGCTTTAGCGGGGGGGGCACAGATACGCAGTATTTT 15 TRBV7-9 . TRBD2 TRBJ2-3
CASSVEAGGRSQYF TGTGCCAGCAGCGTAGAAGCGGGGGGGCGTTCGCAGTATTTT 14 TRBV9 once TRBD2 TRBJ2-3
CASSPDRATTSNEQFF TGTGCCAGCTCACCAGACAGGGCCACAACAAGCAATGAGCAGTTCTTC 16 TRBV18 . TRBD1 TRBJ2-1
CASSRDRVVGELFF TGTGCCAGCAGCCGGGACAGGGTGGTCGGGGAGCTGTTTTTT 14 TRBV5-4 . TRBD1 TRBJ2-2
CASSLSGRGITEAFF TGCGCCAGCAGCTTGTCAGGCAGGGGGATCACTGAAGCTTTCTTT 15 TRBV5-1 . TRBD1 TRBJ1-1
CASRENSLENEQYF TGTGCCAGCAGAGAAAACTCACTAGAGAACGAGCAGTACTTC 14 TRBV2 . . TRBJ2-7
CATSTPGTSGAGQYF TGTGCCACCTCAACCCCCGGGACTAGCGGGGCGGGGCAGTACTTC 15 TRBV6-6 few TRBD2 TRBJ2-7
CASSVFYEPYEQYF TGTGCCAGCAGCGTATTCTATGAGCCTTACGAGCAGTACTTC 14 TRBV9 . . TRBJ2-7
CASSHGQGPFLNTGELFF TGCGCCAGCAGCCACGGACAGGGGCCCTTCCTCAACACCGGGGAGCTGTTTTTT 18 TRBV4-3 . TRBD1 TRBJ2-2
CASKPGQGNYGYTF TGCGCCAGCAAACCGGGACAGGGGAACTATGGCTACACCTTC 14 TRBV4-3 few TRBD1 TRBJ1-2
CASSPGGSGNTIYF TGTGCCAGCAGTCCAGGGGGGTCTGGAAACACCATATATTTT 14 TRBV6-5 . TRBD1 TRBJ1-3
CAISWLQGVPSYNEQFF TGTGCCATCAGTTGGTTACAGGGAGTGCCCTCCTACAATGAGCAGTTCTTC 17 TRBV10-3 . . TRBJ2-1
CASSLIGGLSTDTQYF TGTGCCAGCAGCTTAATCGGCGGTCTTAGCACAGATACGCAGTATTTT 16 TRBV7-3 . . TRBJ2-3
CASTTGVGDTEAFF TGTGCCAGCACTACAGGGGTAGGAGACACTGAAGCTTTCTTT 14 TRBV7-9 . TRBD1 TRBJ1-1
CSASRQLFYGYTF TGCAGTGCTAGTCGACAGCTGTTCTATGGCTACACCTTC 13 TRBV20-1 . . TRBJ1-2
CASIKGTLLYQPQHF TGTGCCAGCATAAAAGGGACACTTCTTTATCAGCCCCAGCATTTT 15 TRBV6-5 few . TRBJ1-5
CASSLATGGGTDTQYF TGTGCCAGCAGCTTGGCGACAGGGGGAGGCACAGATACGCAGTATTTT 16 TRBV7-2 . TRBD1 TRBJ2-3
CASPHGQGPCEQYF TGCGCCAGCCCGCATGGGCAGGGTCCCTGCGAGCAGTACTTC 14 TRBV10-1 . . TRBJ2-7
CASSLYRWSGRVDTGELFF TGTGCCAGCAGCTTGTATAGGTGGAGCGGGAGGGTCGACACCGGGGAGCTGTTTTTT 19 TRBV5-8 . TRBD2 TRBJ2-2
CASSFLTSGDNEQFF TGTGCCAGCAGCTTTCTGACTAGCGGCGACAATGAGCAGTTCTTC 15 TRBV5-6 . TRBD2 TRBJ2-1
CASGLTFLSSRQYF TGTGCTAGTGGTTTAACCTTTTTGAGTTCTCGGCAGTACTTC 14 TRBV12-5 . . TRBJ2-7
CASSFALYTGELFF TGTGCCAGCAGTTTTGCCCTATACACCGGGGAGCTGTTTTTT 14 TRBV27 . . TRBJ2-2
CASRGAGVTGELFF TGTGCCAGCAGAGGAGCGGGGGTCACCGGGGAGCTGTTTTTT 14 TRBV9 . TRBD2 TRBJ2-2
CATSRGSGFTDTQYF TGTGCCACCAGCAGAGGGTCGGGATTCACAGATACGCAGTATTTT 15 TRBV15 few . TRBJ2-3
CASSSGSGHTEAFF TGTGCCAGCAGCTCAGGCAGTGGTCACACTGAAGCTTTCTTT 14 TRBV7-3 . . TRBJ1-1
CASSLTLAGTSNEQFF TGTGCCAGCAGTTTAACACTAGCGGGAACTTCGAATGAGCAGTTCTTC 16 TRBV28 . TRBD2 TRBJ2-1